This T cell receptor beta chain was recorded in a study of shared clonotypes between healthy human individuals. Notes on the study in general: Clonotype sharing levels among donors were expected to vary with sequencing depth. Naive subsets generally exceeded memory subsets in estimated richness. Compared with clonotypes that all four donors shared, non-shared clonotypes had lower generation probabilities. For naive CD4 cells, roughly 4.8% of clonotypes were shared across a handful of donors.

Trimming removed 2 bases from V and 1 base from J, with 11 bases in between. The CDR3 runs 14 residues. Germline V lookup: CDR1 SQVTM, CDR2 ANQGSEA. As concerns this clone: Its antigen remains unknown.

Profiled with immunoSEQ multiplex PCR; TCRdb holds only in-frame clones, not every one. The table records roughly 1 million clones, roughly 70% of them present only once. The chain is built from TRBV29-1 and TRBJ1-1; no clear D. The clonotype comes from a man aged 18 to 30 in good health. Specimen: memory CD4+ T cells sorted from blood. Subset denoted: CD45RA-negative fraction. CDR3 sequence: CSVELGQTNTEAFF. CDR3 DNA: TGCAGCGTTGAACTCGGCCAGACGAACACTGAAGCTTTCTTT.